The 13 T cell receptor beta chains below were found in one sample sequenced in a study of cytomegalovirus exposure and HLA in healthy donors. Researchers ran the PCR with 60 Vbeta and 13 Jbeta primers. The assay was immunoSEQ multiplex PCR, and TCRdb's table has in-frame clones only and misses some. The sample records over 100,000 clones, under 75% being singletons. The sample consisted of PBMCs. These receptors were collected from a woman aged 40 to 55 in good health and CMV-seronegative.

The gene calls are TRBV7-2 and TRBJ2-5; a possible D gene is TRBD1 (5 bases). Germline CDR1 is SGHTA and CDR2 is FQGNSA. The CDR3 has 16 residues. V shed 3 bases and J shed 5 bases, with 19 bases lying between them. CDR3 sequence reads: CASSFWSMGQGETQYF. CDR3 coding DNA: TGTGCCAGCAGCTTTTGGTCGATGGGGCAGGGCGAGACCCAGTACTTC.

The V and J genes are TRBV18 and TRBJ1-5, with TRBD1 as a possible D gene (6 bases). The CDR3 extends over 17 amino acids. V lost 0 bases and J lost 3, with 15 bases in between. Germline CDR1 KGHSH, CDR2 LQKENI. This CDR3 is CASSPPKTGTSNQPQHF. The DNA of the CDR3 is TGTGCCAGCTCACCACCAAAGACAGGCACTTCCAATCAGCCCCAGCATTTT.

V is TRBV7-6 and J is TRBJ2-6; D is possibly TRBD2 (5 bases). The CDR3 is made up of 14 amino acids. Germline V gene sequence: CDR1 SGHVS, CDR2 FNYEAQ. V gave up 7 bases and J gave up 2 bases, with 9 bases separating them. The CDR3 sequence is CASTTGTGANVLTF. Here the CDR3 DNA reads TGTGCCAGCACCACGGGGACTGGGGCCAACGTCCTGACTTTC.

The chain couples TRBV27 to TRBJ2-7, with 8 bases fitting TRBD1. The CDR3 is 15 amino acids. Trimming took 0 bases from V and 3 from J; bases not matched to a gene: 4. Germline V lookup: CDR1 MNHEY, CDR2 SMNVEV (reference sequence). Written as DNA, the CDR3 is TGTGCCAGCAGTTTATCGTTGGGGACAGGCTACGAGCAGTACTTC. Encoded protein: CASSLSLGTGYEQYF.

The chain links TRBV7-2 to TRBJ1-6; 8 positions match TRBD1. Trimming at V came to 1 base and at J to 9 bases, leaving 14 bases not matched to a gene. The CDR3 length is 18 residues. Germline-derived CDR1 and CDR2 are SGHTA and FQGNSA. CDR3 residues: CASSLGLLGTGRGSPLHF. CDR3 DNA: TGTGCCAGCAGCTTAGGATTATTAGGGACAGGCAGGGGTTCACCCCTCCACTTT. Looking up the rest from reference TRBV7-2 and TRBJ1-6 gives the full variable domain: GAGVSQSPSNKVTEKGKDVELRCDPISGHTALYWYRQSLGQGLEFLIYFQGNSAPDKSGLPSDRFSAERTGGSVSTLTIQRTQQEDSAVYLCASSLGLLGTGRGSPLHFGNGTRLTVT.

The genes are TRBV6-4 and TRBJ1-1, with D possibly TRBD1 on 5 matching bases. This CDR3 has 15 residues. V was cut by 6 bases and J by 0 bases, with 14 bases left in between. Per the germline V gene, CDR1 is MRHNA and CDR2 is SNTAGT. CDR3 nucleotides: TGTGCCAGCAGGGATACCAGGGCGATGAACACTGAAGCTTTCTTT. It is translated as CASRDTRAMNTEAFF.

This chain joins TRBV18 and TRBJ1-4, with D possibly being TRBD1 (6 bases). Trimming left V 6 bases short and J 5 bases short, with 10 bases between. The germline CDR1 and CDR2 sequences are KGHSH and LQKENI. The CDR3 is made up of 13 amino acids. CDR3 region: CASSDSLNEKLFF. CDR3 nucleotides: TGTGCCAGCTCGGACAGCCTGAATGAAAAACTGTTTTTT.

V usage is TRBV11-2 and J usage is TRBJ1-4; TRBD1 aligns across 8 bases. With 2 bases clipped from V and 5 bases from J, the junction kept 7 bases outside the gene matches. Germline V lookup: CDR1 SGHAT, CDR2 FQNNGV. CDR3 length equals 16 residues. The CDR3 sequence: CASSLRGTGGNEKLFF. The CDR3 DNA follows: TGTGCCAGCAGCTTAAGGGGGACAGGAGGAAATGAAAAACTGTTTTTT.

This clone has a handful of counts. The V and J genes are TRBV14 and TRBJ1-2; D may be TRBD1 (5 bases). The V gene lost 1 base and the J gene lost 6 bases, with 12 bases spanning the gap. From germline, CDR1 is SGHDN and CDR2 FVKESK. The CDR3 consists of 14 residues. CDR3 protein: CASSQGGRWNGYTF. CDR3 nucleotides: TGTGCCAGCAGCCAAGGGGGCCGATGGAATGGCTACACCTTC.

The chain employs TRBV11-1 and TRBJ1-1; D is undetermined. This CDR3 has 13 amino acids. Germline values: CDR1 SGHAT, CDR2 FQDESV (reference sequence). Trimming shortened V by 3 bases and J by 3 bases, and 8 bases separated the two germline ends. CDR3 loop: CASSLSSDTEAFF. The CDR3 coding sequence is TGTGCCAGCAGCTTGAGTAGCGACACTGAAGCTTTCTTT.

Written as DNA, the CDR3 is TGTGCCAGCAGCGAGAGATTAATTAATTCACCCCTCCACTTT. Translated: CASSERLINSPLHF. The chain joins TRBV7-8 to TRBJ1-6; no definite D call. Trimming stripped 5 bases from V and 6 bases from J, with 11 bases between. The CDR3 totals 14 residues. Per germline, CDR1 SGHVS and CDR2 FQNEAQ.

Points on this clone: Other nucleotide sequences from this sample produce the same CDR3. This CDR3 is CASSLSRNTEAFF. Written as DNA, the CDR3 is TGTGCCAGCAGTTTGTCGCGTAACACTGAAGCTTTCTTT. The chain uses TRBV27 and TRBJ1-1; unclear D gene. Trimming pared 3 bases from V and 2 bases from J, leaving 7 bases between. CDR3 length: 13 amino acids. From germline, CDR1 is MNHEY and CDR2 SMNVEV (reference sequence).

This clone came up a few times. The chain joins TRBV10-1 to TRBJ2-1; D not resolved. CDR1 is WNHNN, CDR2 SYGVQD, per germline (reference sequence). The CDR3 consists of 12 residues. Trimming removed 10 bases from V and 2 bases from J, with 9 bases in between. CDR3 amino acids: CATGLTYNEQFF. CDR3 sequence (DNA): TGCGCCACCGGGTTAACCTACAATGAGCAGTTCTTC.